The clone carrying this TCR beta chain was seen once. Antigen specificity is unknown. Clones were read by immunoSEQ multiplex PCR, and TCRdb kept only the in-frame ones, dropping some. The table lists 2 million to 2.5 million clones, 85% to 95% of them singletons. Only CD45RO-negative cells positively selected for CCR7 counted as naive CD8 cells, so terminally differentiated effector memory CD45RA+ cells were excluded. The sample originates from a study of shared clonotypes between healthy human individuals. Whole-study findings and limits: Only a few donors were included, so the genetic and exposure-history diversity represented was limited.

This CDR3 spans 17 amino acids. CDR1 and CDR2 (germline): SNHLY, FYNNEI. V was clipped by 3 bases and J by 4 bases, with 22 bases between them. The J gene is TRBJ2-7, the V gene TRBV2; D may match TRBD1 or TRBD2 (7 bases each). This clonotype was obtained from a man between 18 and 29 years old in good health. Some clones in this sample may be carry-over from other donors' samples. The sequenced sample consisted of naive CD8+ T cells from PBMCs. Here the CDR3 DNA reads TGTGCCAGCAGTGATCCAGGGGGGGGAGAGAGTCGGTACGAGCAGTACTTC. Amino acid sequence: CASSDPGGGESRYEQYF.